This entry describes one TCR beta chain. This clone's antigen is unknown. Per-nucleotide qualities are absent, and no much larger clonotype sits a single base away. For repertoire sequencing, the TCR beta CDR3 regions were amplified from RNA transcripts. A first-round RT-PCR used HTBI primers with the Qiagen OneStep RT-PCR kit, followed by a second-round multiplex PCR, size selection and purification. Libraries were sequenced on an Illumina HiSeq2000 using paired-end 100 bp reads. Turning to the authors' computational methods: Reads were processed with SOAPnuke, discarding reads with adapters, uncalled bases, mean Phred below 15, or no exact constant-primer or identifier match. High-quality paired reads were merged with COPE v1.2.5. Clonotypes were defined as unique nucleotide sequences and were aligned to IMGT TRB V, D and J references using MiTCR v1.1. The analysis was limited to V-J combinations with a frequency above 0.0001, which together covered more than 99% of repertoires. For each V-J combination, a TCR clonal expansion and chaos score was defined as the ratio of F50 clonal expansion to chaos observed in the TCRdist matrix. Features were reduced by Welch's t-statistics and random forest to around 14 V-J combinations, which fed a naive Bayes classifier. The Morisita-Horn index was used to measure how similar the thyroid and blood repertoires were. TCRdb reanalyzed the raw reads on its own, using fastp at Q25 for trimming and MiXCR for clone calling, and kept in-frame beta chains. Each entry merges the rows of one CDR3 protein and shows their most common DNA and genes. The V and J calls follow TCRdb's processing rather than the paper's. The sample table contains around 1.1 million distinct CDR3 sequences; only one count was recorded for 35% to 40% of them. The top ten clonotypes cover roughly 11% of the sample.

The data were obtained in a study of Graves' ophthalmopathy and Graves' hyperthyroidism (dated by TCRdb to about 2018). General notes on the study: Hyperthyroidism was considered stable if no progression to ophthalmopathy occurred within 18 months of follow-up. Once sampling was done, hyperthyroidism patients were given methimazole at a starting dose of 30 mg daily, while ophthalmopathy patients were given high-dose intravenous methylprednisolone. To explore V-J signatures distinguishing ophthalmopathy from hyperthyroidism, a discovery set of around 100 patients (43 ophthalmopathy, about 57 stable hyperthyroidism) was enrolled. An independent validation cohort comprised 18 hyperthyroidism patients and 15 to 17 patients who later progressed from hyperthyroidism to ophthalmopathy. TCR beta repertoire signatures were used to distinguish Graves' ophthalmopathy from Graves' hyperthyroidism and to predict progression to ophthalmopathy. T-cell repertoires of thyroid tissue and blood were compared in about six hyperthyroidism patients. In total, some 140 blood samples were TCR-sequenced: around 42 ophthalmopathy, some 72 hyperthyroidism and around 17 hyperthyroidism-to-ophthalmopathy patients. Results and caveats for the whole study, not just this receptor: No statistical method was used to predetermine the sample size, and group allocation was not hidden from the investigators. In cross-validation, the 13-signature model distinguished ophthalmopathy from stable hyperthyroidism with less than 90% sensitivity and roughly 84% specificity, while in the test set the corresponding values were 80% and 75%. Most expanded thyroid clonotypes with a frequency above 0.001 also appeared in blood, which suggests that blood repertoires may reflect the immune response in the thyroid. In validation, the model predicted ophthalmopathy progression with more than 55% sensitivity and about 77% specificity; around twelve predicted patients were CT-confirmed with GO in a median of approximately six months.

From the germline V gene, CDR1 is ENHRY and CDR2 is SYGVKD. The CDR3, from cysteine to phenylalanine, totals 12 residues. The DNA shown is the 36-base CDR3, in frame from base 1. V loses 8 bases, J loses 14 bases, and the germline ends lie 19 bases apart. Hyperthyroidism patients were newly diagnosed, were aged 18 to 65 years, and had a disease duration under 2 months. Patients with other autoimmune diseases, uncontrolled infections, pregnancy or lactation were excluded. Diagnosis was based on clinical symptoms, serum thyroxine, TRAb, thyroid ultrasound and orbital computed tomography. Trizol reagent was used to extract the total RNA, and its quality was then checked on an Agilent 2100 Bioanalyzer.

The receptor was isolated from an adult man with Graves' hyperthyroidism. Sequencing was done on a sample of peripheral blood or thyroid tissue (not recorded which). The chain employs TRBV10-3 and TRBJ1-5; 5 matching bases give a weak D call of TRBD1. The CDR3 is CAILAGSSYEHF. The sequenced DNA: TGTGCCATCCTAGCAGGGAGCTCCTACGAGCATTTT.